In this sample, the clone carrying this T cell receptor (beta chain) turned up many times. Its antigen is unidentified. The data were obtained in a study of T cell repertoires in cytomegalovirus infection. Study-level results: Cumulative public TCR beta family frequency identified carriers of CMV plus the relevant HLA.

There are 14 residues in the CDR3. From germline, CDR1 is MNHNS and CDR2 SASEGT. Trimming removed 7 bases from V and 6 bases from J; junction bases left unmatched: 10. TCRdb recomputed calls from the reads with MiXCR, one row per CDR3 protein. Among hundreds of thousands of distinct CDR3 sequences, approximately 32% were seen once, and the ten largest hold 15% to 20%. This TCR was sampled from a human donor in good health (CMV status not recorded). Some clones in this sample may be carry-over from other donors' samples. The sequenced sample was cultured PBMCs, obtained from culture after CMV antigen stimulation. This sequence joins TRBV6-1 and TRBJ2-7; 9 bases are a match to TRBD1. Written as DNA, the CDR3 is TGTGCCAGCACCCTCGGGACAGGGAACTCCGAGCAGTACTTC. Its translation: CASTLGTGNSEQYF.